A single T cell receptor (beta chain) is shown here with its context. Its antigen is unknown. This entry is derived from a study of vaccination and CD4 T cells after COVID-19. Turning to the study itself: Cultures acting as controls obtained a CEFX pool, an HIV-1 Nef pool, or no peptide.

The Oncomine TCR Beta short-read assay was what sequenced the DNA obtained from cultured CD4+ T cells. TCRdb re-called the PCR reads with MiXCR, one entry per CDR3 protein. The sample records 25,000 to 30,000 distinct CDR3 sequences, around 50% being singletons. This CDR3 has 14 amino acids. Germline CDR1 is MNHNS and CDR2 is SASEGT. V lost 11 bases, J lost 2 bases, and 17 bases lay in between. Treatment here: roughly 10-day PBMC culture with coronavirus spike peptide pools or control peptides (ViraFEST assay). This TCR was sampled from a human donor who received a COVID-19 vaccine. The source material was CD4+ T cells from blood, cultured in vitro, sampled before SARS-CoV-2 vaccination. The chain uses TRBV6-1 and TRBJ2-3; D may be TRBD1 (5 bases). CDR3 sequence reads: CAGTTWGSTDTQYF. The CDR3 DNA sequence: TGTGCCGGCACCACCTGGGGCTCCACAGATACGCAGTATTTT.